The rows below give T cell receptor beta chains drawn from one sample of a study of CD8 T cells in ankylosing spondylitis. TCRdb analysed the 5' RACE reads with MiXCR anew, one entry per CDR3 protein. Seen here are 700,000 to 1,000,000 distinct CDR3 sequences, approximately 12% observed once, and the top ten hold 0.45% to 0.6%. Sequencing was done on a sample of blood, either unsorted or a sorted T cell fraction (not recorded which). The receptors come from a male donor with ankylosing spondylitis. CDR3s include the opening cysteine and the closing phenylalanine or tryptophan. Each record gives: CDR3 DNA, CDR3 protein, V gene, J gene, clone size, D gene. The D gene is left open where the match is weak. A row's size may be missing; if present it is once, few, many or a size class.

cdr3_nt: TGTGCCAGCACCATTTCCTCCGGGGCCAACGTCCTGACTTTC
cdr3_aa: CASTISSGANVLTF
v_call: TRBV27
j_call: TRBJ2-6
clone_size: -
d_call: -

cdr3_nt: TGTGCCAGCAGTTATAGCCGGGTTGCCTACGAGCAGTACTTC
cdr3_aa: CASSYSRVAYEQYF
v_call: TRBV7-9
j_call: TRBJ2-7
clone_size: -
d_call: -

cdr3_nt: TGTGCCTGGGGGACGACTAGCGGGAGTTCCCAGTACTTC
cdr3_aa: CAWGTTSGSSQYF
v_call: TRBV30
j_call: TRBJ2-5
clone_size: few
d_call: TRBD2

cdr3_nt: TGTGCCAGCAGCTTAGTGGGGAGCATGGAGACCCAGTACTTC
cdr3_aa: CASSLVGSMETQYF
v_call: TRBV7-2
j_call: TRBJ2-5
clone_size: many
d_call: -

cdr3_nt: TGCAGTGCCAAAGGGGGGGCTGGGGAGCAGTACTTC
cdr3_aa: CSAKGGAGEQYF
v_call: TRBV20-1
j_call: TRBJ2-7
clone_size: many
d_call: -

cdr3_nt: TGTGCCAGCAGCCCTCAAGGGACCCGCTCCTACGAGCAGTACTTC
cdr3_aa: CASSPQGTRSYEQYF
v_call: TRBV4-2
j_call: TRBJ2-7
clone_size: many
d_call: -

cdr3_nt: TGTGCCAGCAGTTACCGTTGGACAGGGGCCAACACCGGGGAGCTGTTTTTT
cdr3_aa: CASSYRWTGANTGELFF
v_call: TRBV6-5
j_call: TRBJ2-2
clone_size: few
d_call: TRBD1

cdr3_nt: TGTGCCAGCAGCGCGCTATCCGCCCGCATTGAGCAGTTCTTC
cdr3_aa: CASSALSARIEQFF
v_call: TRBV7-2
j_call: TRBJ2-1
clone_size: -
d_call: -

cdr3_nt: TGCAGTGCTAGAGATTACAGGGCCCACGAGCAGTACTTC
cdr3_aa: CSARDYRAHEQYF
v_call: TRBV20-1
j_call: TRBJ2-7
clone_size: few
d_call: -

cdr3_nt: TGTGCCAGCAGCTTAGCGCGGGGAGATGAGCAGTTCTTC
cdr3_aa: CASSLARGDEQFF
v_call: TRBV7-2
j_call: TRBJ2-1
clone_size: many
d_call: -

cdr3_nt: TGTGCCAGTACCCCTAGAGGGCTAGCGGGGGGAGGAGGGAACGAGCAGTACTTC
cdr3_aa: CASTPRGLAGGGGNEQYF
v_call: TRBV11-2
j_call: TRBJ2-7
clone_size: few
d_call: TRBD2

cdr3_nt: TGTGCCAGCAGCTCCAGGACGGCGGACGGCAAAAACATTCAGTACTTC
cdr3_aa: CASSSRTADGKNIQYF
v_call: TRBV7-2
j_call: TRBJ2-4
clone_size: -
d_call: -

cdr3_nt: TGTGCCAGCAAAAAGGGGGCATTAAGAACTGAAGCTTTCTTT
cdr3_aa: CASKKGALRTEAFF
v_call: TRBV7-9
j_call: TRBJ1-1
clone_size: few
d_call: TRBD1

cdr3_nt: TGCAGTGCTATCAGGGGGCCAAACATTCAGTACTTC
cdr3_aa: CSAIRGPNIQYF
v_call: TRBV20-1
j_call: TRBJ2-4
clone_size: many
d_call: TRBD1

cdr3_nt: TGCAGTGCTAGAGCGCCGCCGGGAGCGCAGTATTTT
cdr3_aa: CSARAPPGAQYF
v_call: TRBV20-1
j_call: TRBJ2-3
clone_size: -
d_call: -

cdr3_nt: TGTGCCAGCTCACCACTGCAGGGGAATAATTCACCCCTCCACTTT
cdr3_aa: CASSPLQGNNSPLHF
v_call: TRBV18
j_call: TRBJ1-6
clone_size: few
d_call: -

cdr3_nt: TGCGCCAGCGGGATTGGGGCGGGCGAGGATACGCAGTATTTT
cdr3_aa: CASGIGAGEDTQYF
v_call: TRBV5-1
j_call: TRBJ2-3
clone_size: few
d_call: -

cdr3_nt: TGCAGTGCTAGAGTGTTGGGGCGGACCTACGAGCAGTACTTC
cdr3_aa: CSARVLGRTYEQYF
v_call: TRBV20-1
j_call: TRBJ2-7
clone_size: -
d_call: -

cdr3_nt: TGTGCCAGCAGCCCCTATGGGGTTAGCGGAGGGTCCCCCAATGAGCAGTTCTTC
cdr3_aa: CASSPYGVSGGSPNEQFF
v_call: TRBV11-1
j_call: TRBJ2-1
clone_size: few
d_call: -

cdr3_nt: TGTGCCAGCAGACTTCTAGCGCCTGAGCAGTTCTTC
cdr3_aa: CASRLLAPEQFF
v_call: TRBV7-2
j_call: TRBJ2-1
clone_size: few
d_call: -

cdr3_nt: TGTGCCAGCAGCCCGAGGTCACCCCTCCACTTT
cdr3_aa: CASSPRSPLHF
v_call: TRBV21-1
j_call: TRBJ1-6
clone_size: few
d_call: -

cdr3_nt: TGTGCCAGCTCATACTCAGTCCGCTCCTACAATGAGCAGTTCTTC
cdr3_aa: CASSYSVRSYNEQFF
v_call: TRBV18
j_call: TRBJ2-1
clone_size: few
d_call: -

cdr3_nt: TGTGCCAGCAGCCTACGTACAGCGGGGAGCTCCTACAATGAGCAGTTCTTC
cdr3_aa: CASSLRTAGSSYNEQFF
v_call: TRBV4-2
j_call: TRBJ2-1
clone_size: few
d_call: TRBD2

cdr3_nt: TGTGCCAGCAGCTTAGCGCAGCTCTATGGCTACACCTTC
cdr3_aa: CASSLAQLYGYTF
v_call: TRBV7-9
j_call: TRBJ1-2
clone_size: few
d_call: -

cdr3_nt: TGTGCCAGCACAAGGACATCCGACTCCTACGAGCAGTACTTC
cdr3_aa: CASTRTSDSYEQYF
v_call: TRBV9
j_call: TRBJ2-7
clone_size: -
d_call: -

cdr3_nt: TGTGCCAGCAGCCGAGGGAGAGCGGGAGGGGAGACCCAGTACTTC
cdr3_aa: CASSRGRAGGETQYF
v_call: TRBV6-1
j_call: TRBJ2-5
clone_size: few
d_call: TRBD2

cdr3_nt: TGTGCCATCAGGGGAGGGGATTCTGGAGAGCAGTACTTC
cdr3_aa: CAIRGGDSGEQYF
v_call: TRBV10-3
j_call: TRBJ2-7
clone_size: few
d_call: TRBD2

cdr3_nt: TGTGCCAGCACCAACGGGGCTAGCGGCGCCGGTGGGTACGAGCAGTACTTC
cdr3_aa: CASTNGASGAGGYEQYF
v_call: TRBV7-2
j_call: TRBJ2-7
clone_size: few
d_call: TRBD2